This T cell receptor (beta chain) was captured in a study of blood T cell repertoires in COVID-19. Study-wide background: Acute and convalescent COVID-19 specimens originated in the United States, Italy and Spain. T cells, B-cell-depleted T cells, or PBMCs supplied cDNA or gDNA.

Authors' data handling: Reference gene primer amplification yielded estimated nucleated cell counts. Clones were sequenced by immunoSEQ multiplex PCR, and TCRdb holds only the in-frame ones, with some missing. V, J and clone size derive from that table, while D and trimming were established from the DNA sequence. The sample consists of about 270,000 clones, more than 75% of them appearing once. The V gene's germline CDR1 is MNHEY and CDR2 SVGAGI. The ends were cut back, 11 bases at V and 3 bases at J, with 16 bases in the middle. This CDR3 has 13 amino acids. The sample consisted of peripheral blood. The chain links TRBV6-5 to TRBJ1-1, with D uncertain. This receptor was identified in a man aged 35 to 55 who had recovered from COVID-19. CDR3 bases: TGTGCCGCGTCGACTGGTTTCGACACTGAAGCTTTCTTT. It specifies CAASTGFDTEAFF.